This T cell receptor (beta chain) was retrieved from a study of blood T cell repertoires in COVID-19. Across the whole study: The samples span acute and convalescent COVID-19 from the United States, Italy and Spain.

Sequencing used immunoSEQ multiplex PCR; TCRdb keeps in-frame clones, though not all of them. The sample gives about 190,000 clones, nearly 90% of which show up once; around 6.6% is in the top ten. J lost 4 bases, V lost 6 bases, and 3 bases had no gene match. In germline, CDR1 is MNHEY, CDR2 SVGEGT. The CDR3 has 13 residues. The chain carries TRBV6-2 or TRBV6-3 and TRBJ2-1, with 7 bases identical to TRBD1. This receptor was taken from a woman aged 40 to 50 who had recovered from COVID-19. The sample comprised peripheral blood. For the CDR3, the DNA is TGTGCCAGCAGCGACAGGGTTTACAATGAGCAGTTCTTC. Protein product: CASSDRVYNEQFF.